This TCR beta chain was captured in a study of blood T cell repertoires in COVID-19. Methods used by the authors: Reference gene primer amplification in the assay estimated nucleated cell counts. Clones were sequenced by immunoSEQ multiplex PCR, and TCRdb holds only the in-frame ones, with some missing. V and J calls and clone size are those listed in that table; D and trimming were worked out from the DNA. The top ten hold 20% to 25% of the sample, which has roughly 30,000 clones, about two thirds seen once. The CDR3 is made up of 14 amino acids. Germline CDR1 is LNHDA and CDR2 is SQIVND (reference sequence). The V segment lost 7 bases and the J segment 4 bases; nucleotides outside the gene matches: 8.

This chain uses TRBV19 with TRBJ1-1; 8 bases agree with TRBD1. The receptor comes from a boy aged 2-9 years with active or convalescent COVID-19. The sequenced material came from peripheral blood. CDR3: CASIKTGGSTEAFF. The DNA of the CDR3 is TGTGCCAGTATCAAAACAGGGGGAAGCACTGAAGCTTTCTTT.